This is a list of T cell receptor beta chains from one sample in a study of glioma-infiltrating T cells. MiXCR, run by TCRdb on the multiplex PCR reads, gives a single entry per CDR3 protein. Of about 99,000 distinct CDR3 sequences listed, approximately 28% were seen once; the top ten hold about 40%. The sequenced sample was glioma tissue, nonneoplastic brain tissue, or PBMCs (not recorded which). All receptors come from a human donor with low-grade glioma or glioblastoma, undergoing nonglioma brain surgery, or in good health (not recorded which). The CDR3 runs from the conserved cysteine through the conserved F or W. Each record gives: J gene, V gene, D gene, clone size, CDR3 DNA, CDR3 protein. A D gene is named only where the DNA matches it firmly. Rows give clone size only sometimes, using once, few, many, or a class for an expanded clone.

j_gene: TRBJ2-7; v_gene: TRBV29-1; d_gene: NA; abundance: few; CDR3nt: TGCAGCGTTGTTTACAACTCCTACGAGCAGTACTTC; CDR3aa: CSVVYNSYEQYF
j_gene: TRBJ2-5; v_gene: TRBV6-6; d_gene: TRBD2; abundance: NA; CDR3nt: TGTGCCAGCAGTGCCCAGACTAGCGGGGAATACCAAGAGACCCAGTACTTC; CDR3aa: CASSAQTSGEYQETQYF
j_gene: TRBJ1-1; v_gene: TRBV7-2; d_gene: NA; abundance: many; CDR3nt: TGTGCCAGCAGCACCCGATCGCAGGCTGAAGCTTTCTTT; CDR3aa: CASSTRSQAEAFF
j_gene: TRBJ2-3; v_gene: TRBV27; d_gene: TRBD2; abundance: medium-sized; CDR3nt: TGTGCCAGCAGCTCACTAGCGGCCTTCACAGATACGCAGTATTTT; CDR3aa: CASSSLAAFTDTQYF
j_gene: TRBJ2-3; v_gene: TRBV20-1; d_gene: TRBD2; abundance: NA; CDR3nt: TGCAGTGCTAGCCCAGCGGGGATAGAGGGGAATACGCAGTATTTT; CDR3aa: CSASPAGIEGNTQYF
j_gene: TRBJ1-5; v_gene: TRBV7-2; d_gene: TRBD1; abundance: NA; CDR3nt: TGTGCCAGCACCGAGGACAGGGGTGGCAATCAGCCCCAGCATTTT; CDR3aa: CASTEDRGGNQPQHF
j_gene: TRBJ1-1; v_gene: TRBV14; d_gene: NA; abundance: many; CDR3nt: TGTGCCAGCAGTCTAAACCGGGGGGCCGTTCGGGCTTTCTTT; CDR3aa: CASSLNRGAVRAFF
j_gene: TRBJ2-7; v_gene: TRBV4-3; d_gene: NA; abundance: many; CDR3nt: TGCGCCAGCAGCCAAGAGTTATACCACGAGCAGTACTTC; CDR3aa: CASSQELYHEQYF
j_gene: TRBJ2-5; v_gene: TRBV12-3/TRBV12-4; d_gene: NA; abundance: NA; CDR3nt: TGTGCCAGCAGTTTACGTATTCGGGGCCAAGAGACCCAGTACTTC; CDR3aa: CASSLRIRGQETQYF
j_gene: TRBJ2-3; v_gene: TRBV19; d_gene: NA; abundance: NA; CDR3nt: TGTGCCAGTAGACGCCAACAGGGATTGACAGATACGCAGTATTTT; CDR3aa: CASRRQQGLTDTQYF
j_gene: TRBJ1-5; v_gene: TRBV28; d_gene: NA; abundance: many; CDR3nt: TGTGCCAGCTATACCAAGAGTCAGCCCCAGCATTTT; CDR3aa: CASYTKSQPQHF
j_gene: TRBJ2-1; v_gene: TRBV18; d_gene: TRBD2; abundance: few; CDR3nt: TGTGCCAGCTCAGCGACTAGCGGGGCGGAGCAGTTCTTC; CDR3aa: CASSATSGAEQFF
j_gene: TRBJ2-5; v_gene: TRBV24-1; d_gene: TRBD2; abundance: many; CDR3nt: TGTGCCACCAGTGAGGCAACTAGCGGGGGGCCTCAAGAGACCCAGTACTTC; CDR3aa: CATSEATSGGPQETQYF
j_gene: TRBJ2-5; v_gene: TRBV20-1; d_gene: NA; abundance: many; CDR3nt: TGCAGTGCTAGTGTGGCAGCCATTAGCCAAGAGACCCAGTACTTC; CDR3aa: CSASVAAISQETQYF
j_gene: TRBJ2-2; v_gene: TRBV4-1; d_gene: NA; abundance: once; CDR3nt: TGCGCCAGCAGCCAAGGGATCAACACCGGGGAGCTGTTTTTT; CDR3aa: CASSQGINTGELFF
j_gene: TRBJ2-3; v_gene: TRBV7-2; d_gene: NA; abundance: NA; CDR3nt: TGTGCCAGCAGCTCTACGGGACACCCTACAGATACGCAGTATTTT; CDR3aa: CASSSTGHPTDTQYF
j_gene: TRBJ2-7; v_gene: TRBV7-6; d_gene: TRBD1; abundance: many; CDR3nt: TGTGCCAGCAGCTCGACGGGACAGGGGTACTACGAGCAGTACTTC; CDR3aa: CASSSTGQGYYEQYF
j_gene: TRBJ2-5; v_gene: TRBV3-1; d_gene: NA; abundance: NA; CDR3nt: TGTGCCAGCAGCCCGACCTCTGAGCTCTACGAGACCCAGTACTTC; CDR3aa: CASSPTSELYETQYF
j_gene: TRBJ2-3; v_gene: TRBV12-3/TRBV12-4; d_gene: NA; abundance: few; CDR3nt: TGTGCCAGCAGTTTGGTGGTCGCTAGCACAGATACGCAGTATTTT; CDR3aa: CASSLVVASTDTQYF
j_gene: TRBJ1-4; v_gene: TRBV11-2; d_gene: TRBD1; abundance: few; CDR3nt: TGTGCCAGCACCAATGACAGGGAGCCAACCGGTGAAAAACTGTTTTTT; CDR3aa: CASTNDREPTGEKLFF
j_gene: TRBJ2-2; v_gene: TRBV5-1; d_gene: NA; abundance: NA; CDR3nt: TGCGCCAGCAGGGGGAAGTTTTTCAACCGCACCGGGGAGCTGTTTTTT; CDR3aa: CASRGKFFNRTGELFF
j_gene: TRBJ2-1; v_gene: TRBV28; d_gene: NA; abundance: NA; CDR3nt: TGTGCCAGCAGTTCTGCCCAGGGTTACAATGAGCAGTTGTTC; CDR3aa: CASSSAQGYNEQLF
j_gene: TRBJ1-5; v_gene: TRBV19; d_gene: NA; abundance: few; CDR3nt: TGTGCCAGTAGCCTCCAAAGGGTTGGGGGGAACTATAGCAATCAGCCCCAGCATTTT; CDR3aa: CASSLQRVGGNYSNQPQHF
j_gene: TRBJ2-1; v_gene: TRBV5-1; d_gene: NA; abundance: NA; CDR3nt: TGCGCCAGCAGCCGGGACACCCTCTACAATGAGCAGTTCTTC; CDR3aa: CASSRDTLYNEQFF
j_gene: TRBJ2-2; v_gene: TRBV2; d_gene: NA; abundance: few; CDR3nt: TGTGCCAGCAGTGAAGTCGGGAGGAACACCGGGGAGCTGTTTTTT; CDR3aa: CASSEVGRNTGELFF
j_gene: TRBJ2-3; v_gene: TRBV5-1; d_gene: TRBD1; abundance: few; CDR3nt: TGCGCCAGCAGCCGGACCGGGACAGGAATCACAGATACGCAGTATTTT; CDR3aa: CASSRTGTGITDTQYF
j_gene: TRBJ2-1; v_gene: TRBV7-2; d_gene: TRBD2; abundance: medium-sized; CDR3nt: TGTGCCAGCAGCTTTTGGGGGGGGACGGATGAGCAGTTCTTC; CDR3aa: CASSFWGGTDEQFF
j_gene: TRBJ1-2; v_gene: TRBV12-3/TRBV12-4; d_gene: NA; abundance: NA; CDR3nt: TGTGCCAGCAGTTTTTTTCCGAGTAACTATGGCTACACCTTC; CDR3aa: CASSFFPSNYGYTF
j_gene: TRBJ2-3; v_gene: TRBV4-2; d_gene: NA; abundance: few; CDR3nt: TGTGCCAGCAGCCCGAGGGGGGGTCTCACAGATACGCAGTATTTT; CDR3aa: CASSPRGGLTDTQYF
j_gene: TRBJ2-5; v_gene: TRBV24-1; d_gene: NA; abundance: many; CDR3nt: TGTGCCACCAGTGATACTAACGCCCAAGAGACCCAGTACTTC; CDR3aa: CATSDTNAQETQYF
j_gene: TRBJ2-5; v_gene: TRBV27; d_gene: NA; abundance: many; CDR3nt: TGTGCCAGCAGTTCCTATCCCCAGGGTGTATTTGCAGCCCAAGAGACCCAGTACTTC; CDR3aa: CASSSYPQGVFAAQETQYF
j_gene: TRBJ2-7; v_gene: TRBV5-4; d_gene: TRBD1; abundance: NA; CDR3nt: TGTGCCAGCAGCTGGGACAGGGGGAGAAACGAGCAGTACTTC; CDR3aa: CASSWDRGRNEQYF
j_gene: TRBJ2-3; v_gene: TRBV13; d_gene: NA; abundance: few; CDR3nt: TGTGCCAGCAGACGGGGGGCCCGCACAGATACGCAGTATTTT; CDR3aa: CASRRGARTDTQYF
j_gene: TRBJ2-2; v_gene: TRBV5-1; d_gene: NA; abundance: NA; CDR3nt: TGCGCCAGCAGCCACATCACAGGGTCCGGGGAGCTGTTTTTT; CDR3aa: CASSHITGSGELFF
j_gene: TRBJ1-6; v_gene: TRBV12-5; d_gene: NA; abundance: NA; CDR3nt: TGTGCTAGTGGTCTCGGACCCTTCTCCTATAATTCACCCCTCCACTTT; CDR3aa: CASGLGPFSYNSPLHF
j_gene: TRBJ2-1; v_gene: TRBV7-9; d_gene: TRBD1; abundance: many; CDR3nt: TGTGCCAGCAGCCCGGGACAGGGGTTCGATGAGCAGTTCTTC; CDR3aa: CASSPGQGFDEQFF
j_gene: TRBJ1-1; v_gene: TRBV6-6; d_gene: NA; abundance: many; CDR3nt: TGTGCCAGCAGTTACGGGGAACCGAACACTGAAGCTTTCTTT; CDR3aa: CASSYGEPNTEAFF
j_gene: TRBJ2-1; v_gene: TRBV14; d_gene: NA; abundance: few; CDR3nt: TGTGCCAGCAGCCAAGTACCAGGGAAGAGGAGTGAGCAGTTCTTC; CDR3aa: CASSQVPGKRSEQFF
j_gene: TRBJ2-7; v_gene: TRBV7-2; d_gene: NA; abundance: many; CDR3nt: TGTGCCAGCAGCTTAAAAGGCCTCGTGTACGAGCAGTACTTC; CDR3aa: CASSLKGLVYEQYF
j_gene: TRBJ2-1; v_gene: TRBV5-1; d_gene: TRBD2; abundance: NA; CDR3nt: TGCGCCAGCAGCCAAGGACTAGCGGGGAAAAATGAGCAGTTCTTC; CDR3aa: CASSQGLAGKNEQFF